This T cell receptor beta chain was sequenced in a study of post-analysis software for immune sequencing data. At the level of the study: Disease courses included relapsing-remitting, secondary progressive and progressive-relapsing multiple sclerosis. The study, taken as a whole, reports: Strong co-clustering by F measure was seen for same-batch samples. Patients carried a few TRBV segments more frequently than controls did, and TRBV5-6, TRBV5-1 and TRBV20-1 were among them. Versus controls, multiple sclerosis patients showed significantly lower diversity (normalized Chao1).

TCR beta libraries were prepared from cDNA with unique molecular identifiers. Out of roughly 0.95 to 10 million T cells, roughly 0.5 million cDNA molecules were generated. TCRdb reanalysed the PCR reads using MiXCR and keeps one entry per CDR3 protein. Here the sample spans hundreds of thousands of distinct CDR3 sequences, around 50% being singletons. J was trimmed by 4 bases and V by 4 bases; bases with no gene match: 10. Germline CDR1 DFQATT, CDR2 SNEGSKA (reference sequence). This CDR3 spans 16 amino acids. Turning to this clonotype: What it binds is unknown.

The clonotype was recovered from a girl aged 5-17 years with multiple sclerosis. Sequencing was performed on blood. V is TRBV20-1 and J is TRBJ2-1; 10 bases fit TRBD2. CDR3 protein: CSAKRSLAGQYNEQFF. CDR3 nucleotides: TGCAGTGCTAAGAGATCACTAGCGGGGCAATACAATGAGCAGTTCTTC.